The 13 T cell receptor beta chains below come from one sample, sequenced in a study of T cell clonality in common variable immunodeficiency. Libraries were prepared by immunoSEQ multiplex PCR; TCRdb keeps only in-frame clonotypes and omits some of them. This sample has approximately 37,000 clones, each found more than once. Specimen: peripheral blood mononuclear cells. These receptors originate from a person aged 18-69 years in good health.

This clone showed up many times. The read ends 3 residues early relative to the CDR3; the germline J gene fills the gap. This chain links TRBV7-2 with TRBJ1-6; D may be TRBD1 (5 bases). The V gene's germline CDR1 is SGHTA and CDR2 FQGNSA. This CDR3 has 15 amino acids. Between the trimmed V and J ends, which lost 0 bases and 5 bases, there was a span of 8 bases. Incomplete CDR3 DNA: TGTGCCAGCAGCTTAGCGACAGCAGATAATTCACCC. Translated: CASSLATADNSP. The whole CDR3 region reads CASSLATADNSPLHF.

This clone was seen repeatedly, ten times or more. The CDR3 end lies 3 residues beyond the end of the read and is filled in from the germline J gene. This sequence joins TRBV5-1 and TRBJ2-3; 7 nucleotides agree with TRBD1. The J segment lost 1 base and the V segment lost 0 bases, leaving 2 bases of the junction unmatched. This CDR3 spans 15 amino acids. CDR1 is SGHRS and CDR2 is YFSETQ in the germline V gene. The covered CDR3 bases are TGCGCCAGCAGCTTGGCCCAGGGGGGCACAGATACG. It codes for CASSLAQGGTDT. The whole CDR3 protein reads CASSLAQGGTDTQYF.

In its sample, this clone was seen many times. CDR3 loop: CASSLAGGSYGYTF. The CDR3 bases that were read are TGCGCCAGCAGCTTGGCAGGGGGCAGCTATGGC. The chain recombines TRBV5-1 with TRBJ1-2; 8 positions agree with TRBD1. The read comes to an end 3 residues before the CDR3 does, leaving the germline J gene to fill in the end. After removal of 0 bases from V and 4 bases from J, the junction contained 2 bases not matched to a gene. Germline-derived CDR1 and CDR2 are SGHRS and YFSETQ. The CDR3 spans 14 residues. Variable domain in full (rest from reference TRBV5-1 and TRBJ1-2): KAGVTQTPRYLIKTRGQQVTLSCSPISGHRSVSWYQQTPGQGLQFLFEYFSETQRNKGNFPGRFSGRQFSNSRSEMNVSTLELGDSALYLCASSLAGGSYGYTFGSGTRLTVV.

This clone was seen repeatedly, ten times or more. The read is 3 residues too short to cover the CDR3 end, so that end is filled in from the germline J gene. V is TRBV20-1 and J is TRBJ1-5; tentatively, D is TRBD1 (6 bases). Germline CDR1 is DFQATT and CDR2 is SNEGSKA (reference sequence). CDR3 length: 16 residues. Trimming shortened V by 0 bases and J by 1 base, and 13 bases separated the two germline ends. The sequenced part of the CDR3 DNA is TGCAGTGCTAGAGATCAGGGCCAGGGGAGCAATCAGCCC. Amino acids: CSARDQGQGSNQP. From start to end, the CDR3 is CSARDQGQGSNQPQHF.

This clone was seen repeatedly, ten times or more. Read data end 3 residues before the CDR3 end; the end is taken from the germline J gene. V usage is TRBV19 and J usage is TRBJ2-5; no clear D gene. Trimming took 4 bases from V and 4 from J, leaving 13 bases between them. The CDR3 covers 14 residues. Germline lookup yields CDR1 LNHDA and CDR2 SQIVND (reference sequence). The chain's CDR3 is CASSTPDVLETQYF. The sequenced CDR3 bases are TGTGCCAGTAGTACGCCAGATGTGCTAGAGACC.

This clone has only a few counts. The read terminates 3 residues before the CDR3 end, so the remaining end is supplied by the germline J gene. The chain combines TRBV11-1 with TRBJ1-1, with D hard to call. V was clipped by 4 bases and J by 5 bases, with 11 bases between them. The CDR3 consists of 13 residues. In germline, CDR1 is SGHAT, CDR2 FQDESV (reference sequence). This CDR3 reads CASSSGVGTEAFF. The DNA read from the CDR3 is TGTGCCAGCAGCTCCGGGGTGGGGACTGAA.

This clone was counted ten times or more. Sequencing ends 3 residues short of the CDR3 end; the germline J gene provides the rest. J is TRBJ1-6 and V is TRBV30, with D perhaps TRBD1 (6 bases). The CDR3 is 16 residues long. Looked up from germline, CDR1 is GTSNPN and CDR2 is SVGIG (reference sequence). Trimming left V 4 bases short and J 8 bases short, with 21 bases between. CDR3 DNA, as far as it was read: TGTGCCTGGATTTCGATACCGGGACATGCGGATTCACCC. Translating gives CAWISIPGHADSP. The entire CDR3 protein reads CAWISIPGHADSPLHF. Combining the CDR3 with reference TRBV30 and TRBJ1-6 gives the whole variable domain SQTIHQWPATLVQPVGSPLSLECTVEGTSNPNLYWYRQAAGRGLQLLFYSVGIGQISSEVPQNLSASRPQDRQFILSSKKLLLSDSGFYLCAWISIPGHADSPLHFGNGTRLTVT.

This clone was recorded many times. CDR3 in amino acids: CAWRVSGGAGTQYF. The CDR3 DNA, read in part, is TGTGCCTGGAGGGTTAGCGGGGGGGCGGGTACG. The chain joins TRBV30 to TRBJ2-3, with 11 positions matching TRBD2. The CDR3 end is not reached by the read, which stops 3 residues before it; the germline J gene fills it in. The junction had 7 bases not matched to a gene; V was cut back by 3 bases and J by 8 bases. Germline V CDR1 and CDR2: GTSNPN, SVGIG (reference sequence). The CDR3 extends over 14 amino acids.

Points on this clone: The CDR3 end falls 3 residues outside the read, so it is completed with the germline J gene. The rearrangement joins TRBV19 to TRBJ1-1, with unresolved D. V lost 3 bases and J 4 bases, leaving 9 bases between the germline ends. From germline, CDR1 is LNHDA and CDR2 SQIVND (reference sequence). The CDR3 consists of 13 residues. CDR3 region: CASSIGRATEAFF. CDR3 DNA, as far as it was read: TGTGCCAGTAGTATTGGAAGGGCCACTGAA.

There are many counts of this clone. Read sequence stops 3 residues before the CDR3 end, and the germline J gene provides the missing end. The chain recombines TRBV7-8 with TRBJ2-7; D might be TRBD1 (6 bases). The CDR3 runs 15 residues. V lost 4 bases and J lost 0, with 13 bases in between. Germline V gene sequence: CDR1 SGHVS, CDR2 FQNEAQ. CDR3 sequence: CASSSSRDNSYEQYF. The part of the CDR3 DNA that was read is TGTGCCAGCAGCTCCAGCCGGGACAACTCCTACGAG.

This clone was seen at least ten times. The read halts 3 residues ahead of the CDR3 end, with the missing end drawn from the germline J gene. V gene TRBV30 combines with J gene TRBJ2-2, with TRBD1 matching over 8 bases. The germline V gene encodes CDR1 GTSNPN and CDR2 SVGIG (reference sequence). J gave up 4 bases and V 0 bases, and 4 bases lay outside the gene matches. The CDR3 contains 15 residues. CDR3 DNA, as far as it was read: TGTGCCTGGAGTGTACTGACAGGGGTCACCGGGGAG. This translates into CAWSVLTGVTGE. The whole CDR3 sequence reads CAWSVLTGVTGELFF.

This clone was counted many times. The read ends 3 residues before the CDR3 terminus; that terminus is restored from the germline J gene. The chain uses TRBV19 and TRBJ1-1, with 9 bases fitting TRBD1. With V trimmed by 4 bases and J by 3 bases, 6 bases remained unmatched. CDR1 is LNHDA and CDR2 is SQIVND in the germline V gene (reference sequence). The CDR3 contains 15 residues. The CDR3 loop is CASSTDRGKYTEAFF. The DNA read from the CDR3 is TGTGCCAGTAGTACAGACAGGGGGAAGTACACTGAA.

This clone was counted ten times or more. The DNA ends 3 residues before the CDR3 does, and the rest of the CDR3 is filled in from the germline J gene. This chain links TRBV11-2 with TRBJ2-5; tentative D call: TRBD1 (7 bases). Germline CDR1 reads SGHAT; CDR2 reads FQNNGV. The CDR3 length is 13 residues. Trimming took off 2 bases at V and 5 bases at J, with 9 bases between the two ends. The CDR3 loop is CASSLPGGETQYF. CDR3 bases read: TGTGCCAGCAGCTTACCAGGGGGGGAGACC.